This T cell receptor beta chain comes out of a study of T-cell reconstitution after alpha-beta-depleted transplantation in children (dated by TCRdb to 2016 to 2017). Concerning the study at large: Using TCR repertoire profiling, the study quantitatively followed how T-cell immune reconstitution unfolded in children after TCRalphabeta/CD19-depleted allogeneic hematopoietic cell transplantation.

With regard to this clonotype: No cognate antigen has been identified for it. Per-nucleotide qualities are absent, and no much larger clonotype sits a single base away.

Beyond this particular receptor, the publication reports: The apparently early alphabetaT-cell count recovery about two months after transplant was reportedly dependent on only several hundred rapidly expanded clones derived from non-depleted graft cells. In some patients, high TCRbeta diversity at day 60 was attributed to recipient T cells and intrathymic progenitors that had survived conditioning. Over subsequent months, a decline in hyperexpanded clone frequencies was noted, and after one year, T-cell counts and TCRbeta diversity were mostly ascribed to newly produced T cells.

Library preparation employed PCR. The listed sequencing device is Illumina HiSeq 2500. Molecular barcoding was employed in the preparation of TCR libraries, with unique molecular identifiers being used to normalize TCRbeta repertoire quantification. TCRdb reprocessing: public reads trimmed at Q25 with fastp, clones called with MiXCR, in-frame beta chains kept. A single entry per CDR3 protein holds the most common genes and DNA from its merged rows. The sample table holds about 980,000 distinct CDR3 sequences, of which roughly 29% were seen once. Roughly 28% of the sample rests with the top ten. Including the terminal cysteine and phenylalanine, the CDR3 comprises 13 residues. Solely the CDR3 DNA is kept, with 39 bases framed from the first base. The junction shows trimming of 6 bases on V and 6 bases on J, plus 13 bases between the germline ends. CDR1 and CDR2 are read off the germline V gene as ENHRY and SYGVKD.

What this sample's treatment or condition label stands for: allogeneic hematopoietic cell transplantation with graft depleted of TCRalphabeta T cells and CD19 B cells. Transplant recipients were children who received TCRalphabeta/CD19-depleted allogeneic hematopoietic cell grafts. The sequence came from a boy under two years old who had a stem cell transplant for SCID, so the T cells may come from the graft donor. The chain links TRBV10-3 with TRBJ2-3; TRBD2 is possibly the D segment (6 matching bases). The specimen comprised PBMCs, mostly from graft donor cells, sampled 360 days after TCRalphabeta/CD19-depleted stem cell transplant. The CDR3 protein sequence reads: CAIRGRLDDTQYF. The nucleotides read TGTGCCATCAGGGGCAGACTAGACGATACGCAGTATTTT.